The entry below describes one T cell receptor beta chain. What it binds is unknown. Every donor provided one heparinised blood draw, which averaged around 110 mL. The germline V gene has CDR1 LGHNA and CDR2 YNFKEQ. The V end lost 0 bases, the J end lost 11 bases, and 14 bases lay between the germline ends. CDR3 length: 14 residues. The sample is drawn from a study of beta chain features in type 1 diabetes. Overall study findings and caveats: Across patients, naive, central memory and Treg TCRB repertoires exhibited apparently greater similarity than was observed across healthy donors. HLA effects on TCRB rearrangement stayed unresolved here. Amplification by PCR could prefer shorter templates, with the same effect in patients and controls.

The entirety of the isolated RNA underwent reverse transcription, so expressed TCRB transcripts were sequenced. The method was immunoSEQ multiplex PCR; TCRdb's version includes in-frame clones alone and lacks a portion of them. The data show about 930,000 clones, roughly 16% seen once. Sequencing used naive CD4+ T cells from blood. This TCR derives from a woman between 18 and 30 years old in good health. The genes are TRBV4-2 and TRBJ1-3; D is possibly TRBD1 (5 bases). Written as DNA, the CDR3 is TGTGCCAGCAGCCAAGATGGCGTTGGGACTTCCATATATTTT. This encodes CASSQDGVGTSIYF.